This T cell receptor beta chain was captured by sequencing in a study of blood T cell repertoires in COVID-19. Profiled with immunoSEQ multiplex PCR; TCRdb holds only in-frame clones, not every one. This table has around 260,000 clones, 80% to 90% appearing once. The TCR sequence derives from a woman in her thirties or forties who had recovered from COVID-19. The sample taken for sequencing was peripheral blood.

CDR3 sequence: CASSPGQGKHEQYF. The CDR3 DNA reads as TGCGCCAGCAGCCCGGGACAGGGGAAGCACGAGCAGTACTTC. This sequence joins TRBV5-1 and TRBJ2-7; 10 bases align to TRBD1. With 4 bases clipped from V and 5 bases from J, the junction kept 6 bases outside the gene matches. Germline CDR1 is SGHRS and CDR2 is YFSETQ. The CDR3 runs 14 residues.